These 20 T cell receptor beta chains were sequenced from one sample in a study of cytomegalovirus exposure and HLA in healthy donors. The study ran its PCR with 60 Vbeta and 13 Jbeta primers. Sequencing used immunoSEQ multiplex PCR; TCRdb keeps in-frame clones, though not all of them. The table includes around 150,000 clones, roughly 81% detected once. The sequenced material came from PBMCs. All receptors come from a man aged 18 to 30 in good health and CMV-seropositive.

This clone has more than one count but fewer than ten. This CDR3 reads CASSPPGGKTLYEQYF. The CDR3 nucleotides are TGCGCCAGCAGCCCCCCGGGGGGGAAGACCCTCTACGAGCAGTACTTC. The chain joins TRBV4-3 to TRBJ2-7, with TRBD2 identical over 8 bases. The CDR3 contains 16 residues. CDR1 and CDR2 (germline): LGHNA, YSLEER. V shed 4 bases, J shed 3 bases, and the junction held 11 bases outside the gene matches.

This chain links TRBV9 with TRBJ2-1; tentative D call: TRBD2 (6 bases). The CDR3 has 14 residues. CDR1 and CDR2 (germline): SGDLS, YYNGEE. The V end was cut by 3 bases, the J end by 3 bases, with 10 bases between. The CDR3 DNA follows: TGTGCCAGCAGCGGACTAGGAGGCTACAATGAGCAGTTCTTC. Translated, it gives CASSGLGGYNEQFF.

The chain couples TRBV5-1 to TRBJ2-7; 9 bases agree with TRBD1. V lost 4 bases, J lost 0 bases, and 5 bases stayed unmatched. The CDR3 runs 15 residues. CDR1 SGHRS and CDR2 YFSETQ come from the germline V gene. In nucleotides, the CDR3 is TGCGCCAGCAGCCCGGGACAGGGCCTCTCCTACGAGCAGTACTTC. Residues: CASSPGQGLSYEQYF.

This chain links TRBV6-6 with TRBJ2-7; a possible D gene is TRBD1 (6 bases). Trimming took 8 bases from V and 4 from J, leaving 12 bases between them. CDR3 length equals 12 residues. Per germline, CDR1 MNHNY and CDR2 SVGAGI (reference sequence). CDR3 protein: CASSQGQYEQYF. CDR3 bases: TGTGCCAGCTCACAGGGTCAGTACGAGCAGTACTTC.

The chain uses TRBV27 and TRBJ1-4; 7 bases map to TRBD1. The CDR3 covers 12 residues. V dropped 8 bases and J dropped 8; count of bases not matched to a gene: 5. The germline V gene encodes CDR1 MNHEY and CDR2 SMNVEV (reference sequence). The CDR3 DNA reads as TGTGCCAGCCGACAGGGAATGGAAAAACTGTTTTTT. Encoded protein: CASRQGMEKLFF.

The chain joins TRBV11-1 to TRBJ2-1; 9 bases fit TRBD2. The germline V gene has CDR1 SGHAT and CDR2 FQDESV (reference sequence). This CDR3 comprises 15 residues. J was trimmed by 2 bases and V by 4 bases; bases with no gene match: 3. The CDR3 spells CASSWGGGAYNEQFF. DNA for the CDR3: TGTGCCAGCAGCTGGGGCGGGGGGGCCTACAATGAGCAGTTCTTC.

The CDR3 here is CASQGRGNTEAFF. The CDR3 coding sequence is TGTGCCAGCCAAGGGAGGGGGAACACTGAAGCTTTCTTT. The chain has TRBV5-5 and TRBJ1-1; the D gene is possibly TRBD1 (5 bases). V was clipped by 7 bases and J by 1 base, with 11 bases between them. Germline-derived CDR1 and CDR2 are SGHKS and YYEKEE (reference sequence). This CDR3 has 13 residues.

The chain joins TRBV29-1 to TRBJ2-7, with TRBD1 matching over 9 bases. V shed 3 bases and J 6 bases; nucleotides not matched to a gene: 12. Per germline, CDR1 SQVTM and CDR2 ANQGSEA. The CDR3 runs to 15 residues. This CDR3 reads CSVDGLPGQGSEQYF. Written as DNA, the CDR3 is TGCAGCGTTGACGGTCTACCGGGACAGGGTTCCGAGCAGTACTTC.

This chain links TRBV10-3 with TRBJ1-2, with no clear D. CDR1 is ENHRY, CDR2 SYGVKD, per germline. The CDR3 spans 13 residues. V gave up 11 bases and J gave up 7 bases, with 20 bases separating them. The CDR3 sequence is CASREEGGSGYTF. CDR3 DNA: TGTGCCTCGCGGGAGGAGGGTGGTAGTGGCTACACCTTC.

J is TRBJ2-3 and V is TRBV4-1; D remains ambiguous. V was cut by 6 bases and J by 1 base, with 11 bases left in between. The V gene's germline CDR1 is MGHRA and CDR2 YSYEKL. This CDR3 comprises 14 residues. The CDR3 region is CASRLSAGTDTQYF. The DNA for the CDR3 is TGCGCCAGCAGACTCAGCGCCGGCACAGATACGCAGTATTTT.

A few counts support this clone. This sequence joins TRBV6-4 and TRBJ2-3; 10 nucleotides agree with TRBD2. V lost 5 bases to trimming and J lost 2 bases; unmatched junction nucleotides: 4. From germline, CDR1 is MRHNA and CDR2 SNTAGT. CDR3 length: 15 amino acids. CDR3 nucleotides: TGTGCCAGCAGTCCCAGCGGGGGGGCCACAGATACGCAGTATTTT. Translation: CASSPSGGATDTQYF.

V and J are TRBV6-5 and TRBJ1-1, with D possibly TRBD1 on 5 matching bases. With 0 bases removed from V and 1 base from J, the gap between germline ends came to 9 bases. The CDR3 loop spans 15 amino acids. Germline V lookup: CDR1 MNHEY, CDR2 SVGAGI. CDR3 sequence: CASSYSGRANTEAFF. In DNA, the CDR3 is TGTGCCAGCAGTTACTCGGGCAGGGCGAACACTGAAGCTTTCTTT.

This sequence joins TRBV4-3 and TRBJ1-4; 12 nucleotides agree with TRBD1. V shed 0 bases, J shed 3 bases, and the junction held 2 bases outside the gene matches. Looked up from germline, CDR1 is LGHNA and CDR2 is YSLEER. The CDR3 length is 17 residues. The CDR3 DNA follows: TGCGCCAGCAGCCAAGACGGGACAGGGGGCTCTAATGAAAAACTGTTTTTT. Encoded protein: CASSQDGTGGSNEKLFF.

The gene calls are TRBV5-1 and TRBJ1-4; 7 bases are shared with TRBD1. Looked up from germline, CDR1 is SGHRS and CDR2 is YFSETQ. The CDR3 is made up of 15 amino acids. With V trimmed by 0 bases and J by 7 bases, 6 bases remained unmatched. CDR3 nucleotides: TGCGCCAGCAGCTTGGGTACAGGGGATGGTGAAAAACTGTTTTTT. Translated: CASSLGTGDGEKLFF.

The CDR3 here is CASSTRGQDTGELFF. In nucleotides, the CDR3 is TGTGCCAGCAGCACCAGGGGGCAGGACACCGGGGAGCTGTTTTTT. The chain carries TRBV9 and TRBJ2-2; 8 nucleotides match TRBD1. The CDR3 loop spans 15 amino acids. Losses at the gene ends were 4 bases for V and 3 bases for J; bases not matched to a gene: 5. Germline assignment: CDR1 SGDLS and CDR2 YYNGEE.

The chain recombines TRBV19 with TRBJ1-5; possibly TRBD1 for D (6 bases). The V and J ends lost 4 bases and 0 bases respectively, with 16 bases between them. The V gene's germline CDR1 is LNHDA and CDR2 SQIVND (reference sequence). The CDR3 consists of 17 residues. The CDR3 sequence is CASSNTGLRDSNQPQHF. The DNA of the CDR3 is TGTGCCAGTAGTAATACAGGGTTGCGCGATAGCAATCAGCCCCAGCATTTT.

The chain uses TRBV14 and TRBJ1-5, with a tentative D call TRBD1 (5 bases). The CDR3 is made up of 14 amino acids. With 1 base removed from V and 7 bases from J, the gap between germline ends came to 11 bases. The germline CDR1 and CDR2 sequences are SGHDN and FVKESK. CDR3 protein: CASSQGGSGQPQHF. DNA for the CDR3: TGTGCCAGCAGCCAAGGGGGGAGCGGGCAGCCCCAGCATTTT.

The genes are TRBV5-6 and TRBJ1-1; no clear D gene. Germline values: CDR1 SGHDT, CDR2 YYEEEE. This CDR3 has 11 residues. Deletions cut 5 bases from V and 3 bases from J, with 5 bases between. The CDR3 region is CASRSDTEAFF. The CDR3 nucleotides are TGTGCCAGCAGATCTGACACTGAAGCTTTCTTT. Full variable domain (outside the CDR3, taken from reference TRBV5-6 and TRBJ1-1): DAGVTQSPTHLIKTRGQQVTLRCSPKSGHDTVSWYQQALGQGPQFIFQYYEEEERQRGNFPDRFSGHQFPNYSSELNVNALLLGDSALYLCASRSDTEAFFGQGTRLTVV.

V usage is TRBV9 and J usage is TRBJ2-7; 7 nucleotides line up with TRBD1. V gave up 4 bases and J gave up 2 bases; unmatched junction bases: 6. The CDR3 spans 14 residues. Germline assignment: CDR1 SGDLS and CDR2 YYNGEE. The CDR3 reads CASSPTGSTYEQYF. The CDR3 DNA reads as TGTGCCAGCAGCCCGACAGGGTCTACCTACGAGCAGTACTTC. The full variable domain, rest sourced from reference TRBV9 and TRBJ2-7, is DSGVTQTPKHLITATGQRVTLRCSPRSGDLSVYWYQQSLDQGLQFLIQYYNGEERAKGNILERFSAQQFPDLHSELNLSSLELGDSALYFCASSPTGSTYEQYFGPGTRLTVT.

The chain's CDR3 is CASSQVYRTANTEAFF. As DNA, the CDR3 is TGCGCCAGCAGCCAAGTATATCGGACAGCTAACACTGAAGCTTTCTTT. This rearrangement joins TRBV4-1 to TRBJ1-1, with D possibly TRBD1 on 6 matching bases. Germline V CDR1 and CDR2: MGHRA, YSYEKL. The V end was cut by 1 base, the J end by 2 bases, with 14 bases between. The length of the CDR3 is 16 residues.